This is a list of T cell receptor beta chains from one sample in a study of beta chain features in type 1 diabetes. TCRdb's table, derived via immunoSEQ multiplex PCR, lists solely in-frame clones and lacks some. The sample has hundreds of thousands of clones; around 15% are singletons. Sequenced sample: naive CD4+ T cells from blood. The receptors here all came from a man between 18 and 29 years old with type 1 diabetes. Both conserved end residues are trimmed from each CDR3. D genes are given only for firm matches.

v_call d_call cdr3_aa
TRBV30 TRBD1 AWQTGGAF
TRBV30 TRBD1 AWMSGTGRSSGYT
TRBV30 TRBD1 AWSTGQGASQPQH
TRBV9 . ASSAARDAQRDEKLF
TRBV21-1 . ASSRGNRATTNEKLF
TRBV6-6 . ASSRGEGSYGYT
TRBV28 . ASSLQSGVETQY
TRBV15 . ATSRVPRKSTEAF
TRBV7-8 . ASSPAGNQPQH
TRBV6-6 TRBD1 ASTTDRANTEAF
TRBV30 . AWSLLSDQPQH
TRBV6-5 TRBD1 ASSLDRARGANVLT
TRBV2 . ASSLTGPEAF
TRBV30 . AWSVRGGTEAF
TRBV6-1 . ASSGLWDPIDEQY
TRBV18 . ASSPGDEQY
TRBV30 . AWSVGSPGDEQF
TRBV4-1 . ASSQDPEYDRPSSYNSPLH
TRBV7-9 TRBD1 ASSLTGDSHYGYT
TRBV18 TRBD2 ASSPGLEADTQY
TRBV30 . AWSPIRQASTEAF
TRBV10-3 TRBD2 AISDPTGLAGNTGELF
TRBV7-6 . ASSSILKGGTDTQY
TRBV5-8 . ASSLGQFSGNTIY
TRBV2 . ASNKQGPQETQY
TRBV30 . AWTLGGSNQPQH
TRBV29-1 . SVSDRSYGYT
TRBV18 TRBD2 ASSHGLAGPNSYEQY
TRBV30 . AWRNYNEQF
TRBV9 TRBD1 ASSLGTGMSLGGYT
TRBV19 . ASTSGANEQF
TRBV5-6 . ASSLGPPVT
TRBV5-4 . ASSFEQPTSPLH
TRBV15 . ATSRDGPYEQY
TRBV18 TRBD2 ASSPTSGSSYEQY
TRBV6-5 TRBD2 ASLGGGSVETQY
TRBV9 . ASSVSPDNYGYT
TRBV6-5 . ASSYSRGRYGYT
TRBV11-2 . ASSRRPGGSTDTQY
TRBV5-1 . ASSLGGSNTEAF
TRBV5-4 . ASSSEGLLGYEQY
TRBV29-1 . SVERTENTEAF
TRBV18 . ASSPGVNNEQF
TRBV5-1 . ASSLEAGFYEQY
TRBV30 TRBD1 AWSSGTGNAPLH